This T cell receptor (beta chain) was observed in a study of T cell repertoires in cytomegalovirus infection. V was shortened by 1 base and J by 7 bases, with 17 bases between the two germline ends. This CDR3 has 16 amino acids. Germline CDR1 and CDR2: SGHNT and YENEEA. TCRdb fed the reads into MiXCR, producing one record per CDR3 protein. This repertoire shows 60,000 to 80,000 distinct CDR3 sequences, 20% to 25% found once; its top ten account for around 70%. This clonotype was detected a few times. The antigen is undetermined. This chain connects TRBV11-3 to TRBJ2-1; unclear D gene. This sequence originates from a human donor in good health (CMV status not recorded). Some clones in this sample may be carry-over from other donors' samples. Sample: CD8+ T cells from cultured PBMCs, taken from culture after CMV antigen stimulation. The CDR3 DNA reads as TGTGCCAGCAGCTTAGGGGGATCAGCCCTGGGGAATGAGCAGTTCTTC. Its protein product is CASSLGGSALGNEQFF.